This T cell receptor beta chain originates from a study of tumor-infiltrating lymphocytes in primary liver carcinoma. Background on the study: Tumors, staged T1-T3 N0M0, spanned about 4.2 to 10 cm.

Remarks on this clonotype: Its antigen is unknown. The junction differs from germline at one of its ends, possibly a read error.

Co-extraction of both nucleic acids (RNA and DNA) used roughly 18-32 mg of unsorted bulk tissue. Points from the study as a whole: Tumor top-250-clone fractions significantly exceeded those of blood (p = 0.039). Overlap in tumor-adjacent and tumor-blood pairs fell below that of tumor region pairs.

Researchers generated TCR beta cDNA from roughly 520 ng of total RNA, relying on a constant-region primer. Three-round nested multiplex PCR performed with slightly modified ARM-PCR produced the TCR beta libraries. Forward primers for TRBV1-TRBV30 and a C-beta reverse primer served the first two PCR rounds, at 10 cycles each. Each CDR3 protein is one row after TCRdb ran MiXCR on the multiplex PCR reads. The sample lists fewer than 85,000 distinct CDR3 sequences; 65% to 75% were seen once. The CDR3 is made up of 13 amino acids. CDR1 WNHNN and CDR2 SYGVQD come from the germline V gene (reference sequence).

The source material was tumor-adjacent normal liver tissue. The clonotype originates from a man in his forties or fifties with primary liver carcinoma and hepatitis B virus infection. V usage is TRBV10-1 and J usage is TRBJ2-5; D not certain. In nucleotides, the CDR3 is TGCGCCTGCAGTGACAACAGTAAAGAGACCCAGCACTTC. Encoded protein: CACSDNSKETQHF.